The following is a T cell receptor beta chain sequence with its context. Its antigen is as yet unknown. Repertoires were generated with immunoSEQ multiplex PCR, while TCRdb's copy carries only in-frame clones and drops some. The repertoire consists of some 30,000 clones, with around 82% occurring once and the leading ten covering under 30%. Noted time point: week 47, end of study. Every vaccination contained 300 ug of the mutant IDH1 20-mer peptide and was paired with topical imiquimod. The patients received vaccinations eight times, in weeks 1, 3, 5, 7, 11, 15, 19 and 23. The donors had new WHO grade 3 or 4 astrocytomas; these were IDH1-mutant and ATRX-lost. The data originate from a study of a mutant IDH1 vaccine in newly diagnosed glioma. Study-level background: Week 35 brought visit V12, which was followed by visit V13 at week 47.

Findings of the study overall: The study observed vaccine-induced immune responses in roughly 93% of patients.

The clonotype was recovered from a man aged 25-45 years with glioma. Sequenced material: PBMCs, taken from a glioma patient whose treatment included an IDH1 peptide vaccine.

The CDR3 nucleotides read TGTGCCAGCAGAGGGGACACCGGGGAGCTGTTTTTT. Translation: CASRGDTGELFF. This sequence joins TRBV27 and TRBJ2-2; maybe TRBD1 (5 bases). The CDR3 consists of 12 residues. V was pared by 6 bases and J by 3 bases, with 5 bases between. The germline V gene has CDR1 MNHEY and CDR2 SMNVEV (reference sequence).